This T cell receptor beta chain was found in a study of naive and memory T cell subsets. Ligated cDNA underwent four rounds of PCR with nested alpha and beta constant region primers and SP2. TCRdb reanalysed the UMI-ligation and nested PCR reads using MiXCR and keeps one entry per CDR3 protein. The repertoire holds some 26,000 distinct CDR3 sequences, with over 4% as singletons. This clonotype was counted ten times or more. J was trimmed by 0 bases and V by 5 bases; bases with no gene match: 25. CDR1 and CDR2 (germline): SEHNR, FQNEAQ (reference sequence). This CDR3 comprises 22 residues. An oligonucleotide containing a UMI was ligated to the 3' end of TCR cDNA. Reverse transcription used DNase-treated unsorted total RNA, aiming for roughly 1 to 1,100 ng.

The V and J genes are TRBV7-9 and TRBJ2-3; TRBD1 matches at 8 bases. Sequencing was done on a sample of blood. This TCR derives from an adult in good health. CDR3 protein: CASSPPLDRVVEDGKSTDTQYF. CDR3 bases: TGTGCCAGCAGCCCTCCCCTGGACAGGGTAGTTGAAGACGGAAAAAGCACAGATACGCAGTATTTT.